This TCR beta chain was documented in a study of blood T cell repertoires in COVID-19. Authors' processing steps: Amplification of reference gene primers provided the estimated nucleated cell counts. TCRdb's copy holds only in-frame clones and misses some; the assay was immunoSEQ multiplex PCR. V and J calls and clone size follow that table, whereas D and trimming were derived from the DNA. The table records around 240,000 clones, 84% of them present only once. The CDR3 extends over 15 amino acids. V lost 2 bases, J lost 6 bases, and 4 bases stayed unmatched. CDR1 is LNHNV and CDR2 is YYDKDF in the germline V gene (reference sequence).

Sequencing used peripheral blood. The chain couples TRBV15 to TRBJ2-2; 9 bases line up with TRBD1. The clonotype comes from a woman in her forties who had recovered from COVID-19. Here the CDR3 DNA reads TGTGCCACCAGCAGACCAGGACAGGGGCCCGGGGAGCTGTTTTTT. Its translation: CATSRPGQGPGELFF.